This T cell receptor beta chain came from a study of blood T cell repertoires in COVID-19. Assay: immunoSEQ multiplex PCR; the TCRdb copy retains only in-frame clones and omits some. The table lists more than 150,000 clones, about 90% of them singletons. This CDR3 is built from 14 residues. Germline CDR1 and CDR2: MNHEY and SVGAGI. V dropped 1 base and J dropped 1 base, with 7 bases sitting between them. Donors in Cohort 3 counted as recovered after two negative PCRs, clearance, or symptom resolution. The chain employs TRBV6-5 and TRBJ1-1; D is undetermined. The material sequenced was PBMCs or T cells enriched from blood (not recorded which). This TCR derives from a woman in her 50s who had recovered from COVID-19. The CDR3 sequence: CASSYFYGNTEAFF. CDR3 coding DNA: TGTGCCAGCAGTTACTTTTACGGGAACACTGAAGCTTTCTTT.